Below are 16 T cell receptor beta chains sequenced from a single sample in a study of shared clonotypes between healthy human individuals. Naive CD8 cells comprised CD45RO-negative, CCR7-positively selected cells, excluding terminally differentiated effector memory CD45RA+ cells. Here immunoSEQ multiplex PCR was the method, and the copy in TCRdb shows in-frame clones only, minus some. This table holds about 2 million clones, less than 95% found once. The source material was naive CD8+ T cells sorted from blood. These receptors were taken from a man younger than 35 in good health.

This chain joins TRBV27 and TRBJ2-2; 10 bases agree with TRBD2. The CDR3 has 16 amino acids. V lost 5 bases, J lost 2 bases, and 5 bases stayed unmatched. Germline CDR1 MNHEY, CDR2 SMNVEV (reference sequence). CDR3 DNA: TGTGCCAGCAGTGTCCTAGCGGGGGCTAACACCGGGGAGCTGTTTTTT. Amino acids: CASSVLAGANTGELFF.

The rearrangement links TRBV15 to TRBJ2-7; 7 bases agree with TRBD1. The junction had 5 bases not matched to a gene; V was cut back by 8 bases and J by 1 base. This CDR3 comprises 13 residues. The germline gives CDR1 LNHNV, CDR2 YYDKDF (reference sequence). The CDR3 DNA follows: TGTGCCACCGGACCGGGACAGTCCTACGAGCAGTACTTC. It yields the protein CATGPGQSYEQYF.

This clone was counted once. The chain recombines TRBV7-9 with TRBJ2-2, with 9 nucleotides matching TRBD2. CDR3 length: 17 residues. Germline V gives CDR1 SEHNR, CDR2 FQNEAQ (reference sequence). The junction had 7 bases not matched to a gene; V was cut back by 5 bases and J by 0 bases. In DNA form, the CDR3 reads TGTGCCAGCAGCCGAGGGCTAGCGGGATCGAACACCGGGGAGCTGTTTTTT. It is translated as CASSRGLAGSNTGELFF.

The DNA for the CDR3 is TGTGCCAGCAGTGAAGAGAAGGACTCTGGAAACACCATATATTTT. Translation: CASSEEKDSGNTIYF. The rearrangement joins TRBV6-1 to TRBJ1-3, with D hard to call. Germline V lookup: CDR1 MNHNS, CDR2 SASEGT. CDR3 size: 15 residues. The germline V and J ends were trimmed by 1 base and 0 bases, with 7 bases remaining between them.

This clone was seen a single time. This chain uses TRBV5-1 with TRBJ2-7, with no clear D. Germline loops: CDR1 SGHRS, CDR2 YFSETQ. The CDR3 consists of 13 residues. Trimming stripped 4 bases from V and 4 bases from J, with 12 bases between. The CDR3 protein is CASSPAPGYEQYF. In DNA form, the CDR3 reads TGCGCCAGCAGCCCGGCGCCAGGATACGAGCAGTACTTC. Using reference TRBV5-1 and TRBJ2-7 for the parts outside the CDR3, the full variable domain is KAGVTQTPRYLIKTRGQQVTLSCSPISGHRSVSWYQQTPGQGLQFLFEYFSETQRNKGNFPGRFSGRQFSNSRSEMNVSTLELGDSALYLCASSPAPGYEQYFGPGTRLTVT.

The rearrangement joins TRBV4-3 to TRBJ2-1; D remains ambiguous. Trimming took off 0 bases at V and 0 bases at J, with 9 bases between the two ends. This CDR3 comprises 16 residues. Germline V gene lookup returns CDR1 LGHNA and CDR2 YSLEER. CDR3 sequence: CASSQEYYSSYNEQFF. The CDR3, as DNA: TGCGCCAGCAGCCAAGAGTACTACAGCTCCTACAATGAGCAGTTCTTC.

The chain links TRBV6-1 to TRBJ1-4; D not resolved. This CDR3 region has 13 residues. Between the trimmed V and J ends, which lost 0 bases and 5 bases, there was a span of 4 bases. Per the germline V gene, CDR1 is MNHNS and CDR2 is SASEGT. The chain's CDR3 is CASSEARNEKLFF. In DNA form, the CDR3 reads TGTGCCAGCAGTGAAGCCAGAAATGAAAAACTGTTTTTT.

The CDR3: CASSYLTGGEKLFF. As DNA, the CDR3 is TGTGCCAGCAGCTACTTGACAGGGGGTGAAAAACTGTTTTTT. The chain couples TRBV11-2 to TRBJ1-4, with TRBD1 matching over 9 bases. This CDR3 is built from 14 residues. Germline lookup yields CDR1 SGHAT and CDR2 FQNNGV. The ends lost 4 bases at V and 7 bases at J; junction bases unmatched: 4.

The chain joins TRBV6-5 to TRBJ2-1; D is unresolved. Trimming stripped 2 bases from V and 0 bases from J, with 11 bases between. This CDR3 comprises 16 residues. Per the germline V gene, CDR1 is MNHEY and CDR2 is SVGAGI. This chain's CDR3 is CASSYALVDSYNEQFF. In DNA form, the CDR3 reads TGTGCCAGCAGTTACGCCCTGGTGGACTCCTACAATGAGCAGTTCTTC.

J is TRBJ1-1 and V is TRBV4-1; 7 nucleotides agree with TRBD1. Germline CDR1 reads MGHRA; CDR2 reads YSYEKL. CDR3 length: 14 amino acids. J was trimmed by 7 bases and V by 0 bases; bases with no gene match: 5. As DNA, the CDR3 is TGCGCCAGCAGCCAAGAAAGGGACAGCGTTGAAGCTTTCTTT. Protein product: CASSQERDSVEAFF.

Regarding this clone: One junction end does not reproduce the germline sequence, and a read error may be involved. The rearrangement links TRBV7-9 to TRBJ2-7; 7 nucleotides align to TRBD1. The CDR3 loop spans 15 amino acids. Germline V lookup: CDR1 SEHNR, CDR2 FQNEAQ (reference sequence). Here the CDR3 DNA reads TGTGCCAGCAGCCTAGCAGCGACAGGGACCTACGAGCAGTACTTC. Translated: CASSLAATGTYEQYF.

The sample holds one count of this clone. The chain employs TRBV10-1 and TRBJ2-3; 8 bases are shared with TRBD2. The junction had 6 bases not matched to a gene; V was cut back by 0 bases and J by 4 bases. The CDR3 is made up of 16 amino acids. CDR1 is WNHNN, CDR2 SYGVQD, per germline (reference sequence). In DNA, the CDR3 is TGCGCCAGCAGTGAGTCATTAGCGGGAACCGCAGATACGCAGTATTTT. Translation gives CASSESLAGTADTQYF.

This clone was seen a single time. The gene calls are TRBV5-6 and TRBJ1-4; D is ambiguous. The CDR3 runs to 13 residues. CDR1 is SGHDT and CDR2 is YYEEEE in the germline V gene. V was shortened by 3 bases and J by 14 bases, with 17 bases between the two germline ends. DNA of the CDR3: TGTGCCAGCAGCTCCCAGGACCCTAACGGGCTGTTTTTT. As protein: CASSSQDPNGLFF.

This chain connects TRBV25-1 to TRBJ1-6, with TRBD1 matching 9 bases. J was trimmed by 9 bases and V by 2 bases; bases with no gene match: 2. The germline gives CDR1 MGHDK, CDR2 SYGVNS. The CDR3 totals 14 residues. DNA of the CDR3: TGTGCCAGCAGTGAAACAGGGGGCGTTTCACCCCTCCACTTT. Protein: CASSETGGVSPLHF.

V gene TRBV6-6 combines with J gene TRBJ1-1; D gene uncertain. The CDR3 consists of 14 residues. Germline CDR1 is MNHNY and CDR2 is SVGAGI (reference sequence). Deletions cut 2 bases from V and 5 bases from J, with 12 bases between. The CDR3 loop is CASSYPHGGTEAFF. The CDR3 DNA reads as TGTGCCAGCAGTTACCCTCACGGAGGAACTGAAGCTTTCTTT.

The chain joins TRBV2 to TRBJ1-6; D call uncertain. CDR1 is SNHLY and CDR2 is FYNNEI in the germline V gene. V lost 7 bases, J lost 5 bases, and 12 bases lay in between. CDR3 length: 14 residues. The CDR3 DNA sequence: TGTGCCAGCACCCTAGGACGGGATAATTCACCCCTCCACTTT. Translation: CASTLGRDNSPLHF.